This T cell receptor (beta chain) stems from a study of breast tumors, draining lymph nodes, adjacent tissues. In TCRdb, the multiplex PCR reads were re-called with MiXCR into one record per CDR3 protein. The sample has roughly 80,000 distinct CDR3 sequences, approximately 19% seen once. Study results and caveats: Tumors had less TCR diversity than lymph nodes, more than nontumor tissue. Tumor and nontumor repertoires were significantly more similar in luminal-like than in basal-like breast cancer. Most tumor T cells seemingly derive from lymph node, then expand in tumor.

The sample holds many counts of this clonotype. As yet, its antigen is unknown. Breast cancer patients provided tissue from their axillary draining lymph nodes. CDR1 is SGHAT, CDR2 FQDESV, per germline (reference sequence). V lost 5 bases to trimming and J lost 4 bases; unmatched junction nucleotides: 16. CDR3 length equals 17 residues. The clonotype originates from a female donor with breast cancer. Some clones in this sample may be carry-over from other donors' samples. The gene calls are TRBV11-1 and TRBJ1-2; 7 nucleotides match TRBD1. Sample: axillary lymph node tissue. The CDR3 is CASSKTGTEAAGYGYTF. In DNA form, the CDR3 reads TGTGCCAGCAGCAAAACCGGGACAGAGGCTGCCGGCTATGGCTACACCTTC.